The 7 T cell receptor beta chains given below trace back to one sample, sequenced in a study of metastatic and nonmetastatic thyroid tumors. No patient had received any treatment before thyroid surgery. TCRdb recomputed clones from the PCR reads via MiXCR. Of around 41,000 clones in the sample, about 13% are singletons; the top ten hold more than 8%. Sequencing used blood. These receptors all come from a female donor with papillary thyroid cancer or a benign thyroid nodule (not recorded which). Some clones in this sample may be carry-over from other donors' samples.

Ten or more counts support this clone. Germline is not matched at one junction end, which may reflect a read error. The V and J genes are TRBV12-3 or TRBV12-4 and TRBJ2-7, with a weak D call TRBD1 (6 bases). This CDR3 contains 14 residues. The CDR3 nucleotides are TGTGCCAGCAGTCTTAACGGACAGAGGTCCCAAGTGAACTTC. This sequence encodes CASSLNGQRSQVNF.

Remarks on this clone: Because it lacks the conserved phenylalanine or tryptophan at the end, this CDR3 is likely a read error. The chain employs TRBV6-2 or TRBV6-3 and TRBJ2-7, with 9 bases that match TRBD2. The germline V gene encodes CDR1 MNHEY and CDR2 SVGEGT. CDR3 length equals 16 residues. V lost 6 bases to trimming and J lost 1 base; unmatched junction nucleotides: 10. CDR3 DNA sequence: TGTGCCAGCAGAAACATAGCGGGAGTGCGATCCTACGAGCAGTACCTC. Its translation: CASRNIAGVRSYEQYL.

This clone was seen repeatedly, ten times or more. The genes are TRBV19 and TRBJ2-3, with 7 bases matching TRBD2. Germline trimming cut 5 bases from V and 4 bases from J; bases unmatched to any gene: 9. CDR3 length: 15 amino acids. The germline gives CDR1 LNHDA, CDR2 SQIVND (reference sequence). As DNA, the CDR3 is TGTGCCAGTAGTCCCCGACTAGCTGGGTCAGATACGCAGTATTTT. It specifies CASSPRLAGSDTQYF. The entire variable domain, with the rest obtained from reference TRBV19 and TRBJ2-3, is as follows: DGGITQSPKYLFRKEGQNVTLSCEQNLNHDAMYWYRQDPGQGLRLIYYSQIVNDFQKGDIAEGYSVSREKKESFPLTVTSAQKNPTAFYLCASSPRLAGSDTQYFGPGTRLTVL.

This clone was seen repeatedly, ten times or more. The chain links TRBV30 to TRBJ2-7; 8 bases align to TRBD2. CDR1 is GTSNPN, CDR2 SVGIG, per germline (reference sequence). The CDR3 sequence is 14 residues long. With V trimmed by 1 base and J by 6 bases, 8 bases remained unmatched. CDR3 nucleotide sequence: TGTGCCTGGAGTGAGAGAGCGGGAGAAAGCGAGCAGTACTTC. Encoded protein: CAWSERAGESEQYF.

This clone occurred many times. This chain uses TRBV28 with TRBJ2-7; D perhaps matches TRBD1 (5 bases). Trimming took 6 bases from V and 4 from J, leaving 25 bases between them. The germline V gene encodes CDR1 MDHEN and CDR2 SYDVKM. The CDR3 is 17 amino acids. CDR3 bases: TGTGCCAGCAGCTCGATTTCAGGGCTGCCCCTTCGGTACGAGCAGTACTTC. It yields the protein CASSSISGLPLRYEQYF.

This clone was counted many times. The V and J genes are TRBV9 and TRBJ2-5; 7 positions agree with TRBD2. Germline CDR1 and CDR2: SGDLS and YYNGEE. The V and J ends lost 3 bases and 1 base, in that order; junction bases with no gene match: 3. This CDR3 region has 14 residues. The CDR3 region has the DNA TGTGCCAGCAGCGAGAGCGGGATCCAAGAGACCCAGTACTTC. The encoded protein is CASSESGIQETQYF. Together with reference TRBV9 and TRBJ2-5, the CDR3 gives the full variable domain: DSGVTQTPKHLITATGQRVTLRCSPRSGDLSVYWYQQSLDQGLQFLIQYYNGEERAKGNILERFSAQQFPDLHSELNLSSLELGDSALYFCASSESGIQETQYFGPGTRLLVL.

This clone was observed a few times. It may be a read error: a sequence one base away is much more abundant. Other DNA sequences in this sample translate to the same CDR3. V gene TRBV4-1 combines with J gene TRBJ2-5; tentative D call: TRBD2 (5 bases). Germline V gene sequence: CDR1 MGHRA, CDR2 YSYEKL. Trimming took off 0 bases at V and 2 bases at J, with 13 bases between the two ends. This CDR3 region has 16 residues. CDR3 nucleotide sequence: TGCGCCAGCAGCCAAGATCGACGGAGGCTACAAGAGACCCAGTACTTC. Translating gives CASSQDRRRLQETQYF.